This is a list of T cell receptor beta chains from one sample in a study of graft-versus-host responses after intestinal transplantation. Clones were sequenced by immunoSEQ multiplex PCR, and TCRdb holds only the in-frame ones, with some missing. The table shows around 15,000 clones, with around 90% occurring only once. Sequencing used PBMCs, obtained around 110 days after intestinal transplant. The origin of the receptors is a human patient who received an intestinal transplant, so some T cells may come from the graft donor. Both conserved end residues are part of each CDR3. A D gene is named only where the DNA matches it firmly. Part of the rows lack a size; the others show once, few, many or a class for expanded clones.

>TRBJ2-7|TRBV6-5|TRBD2|-
TGTGCCAGCAGTTACGGACTAGCGGGCTCCTACGAGCAGTACTTC
CASSYGLAGSYEQYF
>TRBJ2-7|TRBV6-5|TRBD2|-
TGTGCCAGCAGGGGGACTAGCGGGTCTGGCGAGCAGTACTTC
CASRGTSGSGEQYF
>TRBJ2-1|TRBV7-3|TRBD2|-
TGTGCCAGCAGCCCCCGTCTTAGCGGGGGTCCTCTGGTCTACAATGAGCAGTTCTTC
CASSPRLSGGPLVYNEQFF
>TRBJ2-1|TRBV14|-|-
TGTGCCAGCAGCCAAGAGATCAAGAACAATGAGCAGTTCTTC
CASSQEIKNNEQFF
>TRBJ2-7|TRBV4-1|TRBD1|-
TGCGCCAGCAGCCGGACAGGGAACTACGAGCAGTACTTC
CASSRTGNYEQYF
>TRBJ2-7|TRBV19|-|-
TGTGCCAGTAGTACATTCTACGAGCAGTACTTC
CASSTFYEQYF
>TRBJ2-1|TRBV5-4|-|-
TGTACCAGCAGCCCCGGACTGAATACAGGCAATGAGCAGTTCTTC
CTSSPGLNTGNEQFF
>TRBJ2-2|TRBV4-2|-|-
TGTGCCAGCAGCCAAGAGGCACTCACCGGGGAGCTGTTTTTT
CASSQEALTGELFF
>TRBJ2-3|TRBV11-2|TRBD2|-
TGTGCCAGCAGCCCACTAGCGGGAGGGCCGAGCGATACGCAGTATTTT
CASSPLAGGPSDTQYF
>TRBJ1-3|TRBV6-5|-|-
TGTGCCAGCAGTTCCCCCCGTAGCTCTGGAAACACCATATATTTT
CASSSPRSSGNTIYF
>TRBJ2-5|TRBV7-8|TRBD1|-
TGTGCCAGCAGCTTAGCGATCCCCAGGGGGCGCAAGGAGACCCAGTACTTC
CASSLAIPRGRKETQYF
>TRBJ2-7|TRBV5-4|TRBD2|-
TGTGCCAGCAGCTTAAGGGACTACAGCTCCTACGAGCAGTACTTC
CASSLRDYSSYEQYF
>TRBJ1-4|TRBV2|-|-
TGTGCCAGCAGTGAAAGGGGAGTAGTAAAACTGTTTTTT
CASSERGVVKLFF
>TRBJ1-5|TRBV28|-|-
TGTGCCAGCAGTTTTAATTTTCTGGACCTGGGAATGGATTATAGCAATCAGCCCCAGCATTTT
CASSFNFLDLGMDYSNQPQHF
>TRBJ2-1|TRBV6-6|-|-
TGTGCCAGCAGCCTTCAGCGGGTCACGTACAATGAGCAGTTCTTC
CASSLQRVTYNEQFF
>TRBJ2-1|TRBV28|-|-
TGTGTCAGCAGTTTAACATCTTGGGGGAATGAGCAGTTCTTC
CVSSLTSWGNEQFF
>TRBJ1-6|TRBV2|-|-
TGTGCCAGCAGTGGCAGAGGGGGGAATAGTTCACCCCTCCACTTT
CASSGRGGNSSPLHF
>TRBJ2-1|TRBV30|-|few
TGTGCCTGGAGTCGGAGGGGGCCCTTAGATGAGCAGTTCTTC
CAWSRRGPLDEQFF
>TRBJ2-7|TRBV4-1|TRBD1|-
TGCGCCAGCAGCGCTATCCTTCAGGGGGCCCCGTACGAGCAGTACTTC
CASSAILQGAPYEQYF
>TRBJ2-7|TRBV4-1|-|-
TGCGCCAGCAGCTTCAACTTAGCTACCTCCTACGAGCAGTACTTC
CASSFNLATSYEQYF
>TRBJ1-4|TRBV29-1|TRBD1|-
TGCAGCGGGAGTTTCGGGACAGGCAATGAAAAACTGTTTTTT
CSGSFGTGNEKLFF
>TRBJ1-1|TRBV6-5|-|once
TGTGCCAGCAGACCTGGGGGGACGCTGAACACTGAAGCTTTCTTT
CASRPGGTLNTEAFF
>TRBJ2-7|TRBV4-1|-|-
TGCGCCAGCAGCCAGCAGTCTACCTACGAGCAGTACTTC
CASSQQSTYEQYF
>TRBJ2-3|TRBV10-3|TRBD2|-
TGTGCCTTCCGGCGGGAGGTAACAGATACGCAGTATTTT
CAFRREVTDTQYF
>TRBJ2-7|TRBV4-3|-|-
TGCGCCAGCAGCCCGGAGGGCTACGAGCAGTACTTC
CASSPEGYEQYF
>TRBJ2-7|TRBV7-6|-|-
TGTGCCAGCAGCCCTGGACCGGGCTACGAGCAGTACTTC
CASSPGPGYEQYF
>TRBJ2-7|TRBV28|TRBD2|once
TGTGCCAGCAGTTTGGGTAGCGGGAGAAACGAGCAGTACTTC
CASSLGSGRNEQYF
>TRBJ2-7|TRBV28|-|-
TGTGCCAGCAGCCCCAGGGGCCGTTCCTACGAGCAGTACTTC
CASSPRGRSYEQYF
>TRBJ2-7|TRBV7-9|TRBD2|-
TGTGCCAGCAGCTTATGGACTAGCGGGATGTACGAGCAGTACTTC
CASSLWTSGMYEQYF
>TRBJ1-1|TRBV21-1|-|-
TGTGCCAGCAGCAAAGAAGCAGGGAACACTGAAGCTTTCTTT
CASSKEAGNTEAFF
>TRBJ2-7|TRBV10-3|-|few
TGTGCCATCAGTGAGTCGAACCAGGGCGAGCAGTACTTC
CAISESNQGEQYF
>TRBJ2-3|TRBV7-2|-|-
TGTGCCAGCAGCTTCGACAGCTTCACAGATACGCAGTATTTT
CASSFDSFTDTQYF
>TRBJ1-2|TRBV28|-|-
TGTGCCAGCAGTTTAGCCTTTTATGGCTACACCTTC
CASSLAFYGYTF
>TRBJ2-7|TRBV2|TRBD1|-
TGTGCCAGCGAAATGACCGGGACAGGGGCCTACGAGCAGTACTTC
CASEMTGTGAYEQYF
>TRBJ2-1|TRBV19|TRBD2|-
TGTGCCAGTAGTATTAGCGGGAGTCAGTACAATGAGCAGTTCTTC
CASSISGSQYNEQFF
>TRBJ1-1|TRBV7-2|-|-
TGTGCCAGCGGCGAAGGAGTAATGGCTTTCTTT
CASGEGVMAFF
>TRBJ2-3|TRBV5-6|-|-
TGTGCCAGCAGCTTGGCGAGGTCCCGGACAGATACGCAGTATTTT
CASSLARSRTDTQYF
>TRBJ2-1|TRBV6-1|-|few
TGTGCCAGCAGTGAAGGGCTGGGGAGCGATGAGCAGTTCTTC
CASSEGLGSDEQFF
>TRBJ2-1|TRBV27|-|-
TGTGCCAGCAGTGTCGGACGGACATCCTACAATGAGCAGTTCTTC
CASSVGRTSYNEQFF
>TRBJ2-7|TRBV5-6|-|-
TGTGCCAGCAGCTTGCCAACAAAAAGCTCCTACGAGCAGTACTTC
CASSLPTKSSYEQYF
>TRBJ2-1|TRBV7-3|-|once
TGTGCCAGCAGCGCAACGGGGTTTGAGCAGTTCTTC
CASSATGFEQFF
>TRBJ2-3|TRBV5-1|TRBD2|-
TGCGCCAGCAGCCTAGGACTAGCGGGAGGAGATACGCAGTATTTT
CASSLGLAGGDTQYF
>TRBJ1-1|TRBV4-3|TRBD1|-
TGCGCCAGCAGCCAAAAGCTGACAGGGGGCTTCACTGAAGCTTTCTTT
CASSQKLTGGFTEAFF
>TRBJ2-7|TRBV6-5|TRBD2|once
TGTGCCAGCAGTTTAAGGACTAGCTACGAGCAGTACTTC
CASSLRTSYEQYF
>TRBJ2-1|TRBV30|TRBD1|once
TGTGCCTGGAGTCTGGACAGGTTCTCCTACAATGAGCAGTTCTTC
CAWSLDRFSYNEQFF
>TRBJ2-7|TRBV5-8|-|-
TGTGCCAGCAGCTTGACCCAGGGAGAGATAAGGGAGCAGTACTTC
CASSLTQGEIREQYF
>TRBJ2-6|TRBV6-4|-|-
TGTGCCAGCAGTGACTATGGCCTAAATACTGGAAAAGGGCTCCCTGGGGCCAACGTCCTGACTTTC
CASSDYGLNTGKGLPGANVLTF
>TRBJ2-7|TRBV4-3|TRBD2|-
TGCGCCAGCAGCAGTACTAGCGACTCCTACGAGCAGTACTTC
CASSSTSDSYEQYF
>TRBJ2-7|TRBV5-4|-|-
TGTGCCAGCAGCTTGCTCCGGCAGGGTTCCTACGAGCAGTACTTC
CASSLLRQGSYEQYF
>TRBJ2-7|TRBV4-1|TRBD2|-
TGCGCCAGCAGTGTCGTAGCGGGTGGTTACGAGCAGTACTTC
CASSVVAGGYEQYF
>TRBJ2-7|TRBV5-4|TRBD2|-
TGTGCCAGCAGCTTTCTAGCGGGAGGAGATGAGCAGTACTTC
CASSFLAGGDEQYF
>TRBJ1-4|TRBV19|-|-
TGTGCCAGTAGTAAAGTAGGAAAACTGTTTTTT
CASSKVGKLFF
>TRBJ1-1|TRBV19|-|-
TGTGCCAGTAGTATAGAATTGTCCGGGAGGTGGGGGACTGAAGCTTTCTTT
CASSIELSGRWGTEAFF
>TRBJ2-7|TRBV11-2|-|-
TGTGCCAGCAGCTCTCTAGCGATCCCCTACGAGCAGTACTTC
CASSSLAIPYEQYF
>TRBJ1-1|TRBV20-1|-|-
TGCAGTGCCACACCTTACACTGAAGCTTTCTTT
CSATPYTEAFF
>TRBJ2-2|TRBV6-4|-|-
TGTGCCAGCAGTGCGTCAGGGTCGGCCGGGGAGCTGTTTTTT
CASSASGSAGELFF
>TRBJ1-5|TRBV25-1|TRBD1|-
TGTGCCAGCAGTGAACGAGGGGGCGTCGGTCAGCCCCAGCATTTT
CASSERGGVGQPQHF